This TCR beta chain was observed in a study of vaccination and CD4 T cells after COVID-19. In this sample, this clonotype turned up once. What it binds is not known. Findings of the study overall: In convalescent patients, a median around 89% of reactive clones appeared only post-vaccination.

This CDR3 region has 12 residues. V was pared by 6 bases and J by 8 bases, with 8 bases between. The Oncomine TCR Beta short-read assay sequenced DNA from cultured CD4+ T cells. TCRdb re-derived calls from the PCR reads in MiXCR, one entry per CDR3 protein. The sample has some 13,000 distinct CDR3 sequences, roughly 57% seen once. Treatment denoted: approximately 11-day PBMC culture with coronavirus spike peptide pools or control peptides (ViraFEST assay). Every well contained 1.5 million to 2.5 million PBMCs, which were grown with approximately 9.6 IU/ml IL-2 and approximately 9.4 ug/ml peptide pools.

The sample consisted of CD4+ T cells from blood, cultured in vitro, taken before SARS-CoV-2 vaccination. This receptor was obtained from a human donor who had recovered from COVID-19. The chain recombines TRBV12-3 or TRBV12-4 with TRBJ1-6; D not certain. The DNA for the CDR3 is TGTGCCAGCAGCGGATCCCATTCACCCCTCCACTTT. It encodes CASSGSHSPLHF.